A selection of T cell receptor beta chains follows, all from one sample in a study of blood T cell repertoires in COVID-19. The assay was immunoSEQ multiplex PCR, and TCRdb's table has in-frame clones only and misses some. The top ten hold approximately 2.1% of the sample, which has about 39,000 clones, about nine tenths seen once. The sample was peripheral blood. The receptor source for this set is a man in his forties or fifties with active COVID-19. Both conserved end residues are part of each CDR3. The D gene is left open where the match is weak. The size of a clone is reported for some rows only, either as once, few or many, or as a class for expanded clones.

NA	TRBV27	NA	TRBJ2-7	TGTGCCAGCAGTTTAAGACATTCCTACGAGCAGTACTTC	CASSLRHSYEQYF
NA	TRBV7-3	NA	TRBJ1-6	TGTGCCAGCAGCCCAGGACACCCATCACCCCTCCACTTT	CASSPGHPSPLHF
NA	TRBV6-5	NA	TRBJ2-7	TGTGCCAGCAGTTACTCGCAGGGGTCGGGTTTCAGCGAGCAGTACTTC	CASSYSQGSGFSEQYF
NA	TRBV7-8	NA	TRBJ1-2	TGTGCCAGCAGCTTGGAACTAAGGGGGGGCCATGGCTACACCTTC	CASSLELRGGHGYTF
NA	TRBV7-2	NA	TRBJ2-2	TGTGCCAGCAGCTTAGTACCCAGCGCCAAGACCGGGGAGCTGTTTTTT	CASSLVPSAKTGELFF
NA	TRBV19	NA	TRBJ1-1	TGTGCCAGTAGTATAGGAGGAGGCCCCAACACTGAAGCTTTCTTT	CASSIGGGPNTEAFF
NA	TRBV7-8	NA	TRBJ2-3	TGTGCCAGCAGCCCCCTAGGTTCCTATCCCACAGATACGCAGTATTTT	CASSPLGSYPTDTQYF
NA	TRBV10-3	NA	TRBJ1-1	TGTGCCATCACCAAGGACAGCGGTCTCATGAACACTGAAGCTTTCTTT	CAITKDSGLMNTEAFF
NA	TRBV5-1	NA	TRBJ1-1	TGCGCCAGCAGCCCGGTGGGGGGTGCCACTGAAGCTTTCTTT	CASSPVGGATEAFF
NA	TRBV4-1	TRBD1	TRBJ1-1	TGCGCCAGCAGCGAAGATTGGACAGGGGGGAGTTATCCTGAAGCTTTCTTT	CASSEDWTGGSYPEAFF
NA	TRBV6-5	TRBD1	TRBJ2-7	TGTGCCAGCTGCCGGGACAGGGTCCTCTACGAGCAGTACTTC	CASCRDRVLYEQYF
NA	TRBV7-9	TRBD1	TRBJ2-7	TGTGCCAGCACCTTTGGGGACAGGGGGATCTACGAGCAGTACTTC	CASTFGDRGIYEQYF
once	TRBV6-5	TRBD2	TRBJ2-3	TGTGCCAGCAGTTCACCCGTCCCTAGCGGGAGGGCGTATTTT	CASSSPVPSGRAYF
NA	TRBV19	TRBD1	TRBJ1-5	TGTGCCAGTAGTCCCGGGGACAGTAGAGTTCAGCCCCAGCATTTT	CASSPGDSRVQPQHF
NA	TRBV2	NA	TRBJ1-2	TGTGCCAGCAGGGACGAAAGCGGCTATGGCTACACCTTC	CASRDESGYGYTF
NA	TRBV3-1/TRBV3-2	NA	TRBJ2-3	TGTGCCAGCAGCCAAGATCTCGAGACTAGCACAGATACGCAGTATTTT	CASSQDLETSTDTQYF
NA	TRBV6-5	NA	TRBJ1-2	TGTGCCAGCAGACCGGACAGATACTATGGCTACACCTTC	CASRPDRYYGYTF
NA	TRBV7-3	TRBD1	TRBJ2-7	TGTGCCAGCAGCTTGGGACAGGGGAAAGGGCTTGACGAGCAGTACTTC	CASSLGQGKGLDEQYF
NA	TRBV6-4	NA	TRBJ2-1	TGTGCCAGCAGTGACTCCAGCTCCTACAATGAGCAGTTCTTC	CASSDSSSYNEQFF
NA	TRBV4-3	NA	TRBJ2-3	TGCGCCAGCAGCCAATCGCTAAACCGGGCAGATACGCAGTATTTT	CASSQSLNRADTQYF
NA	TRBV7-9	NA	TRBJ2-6	TGTGCCAGCAGCTTAGAGGGGACTGGGGCCAACGTCCTGACTTTC	CASSLEGTGANVLTF
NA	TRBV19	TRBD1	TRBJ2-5	TGTGCCAGTAGTACTGGACAGGGTCCAGAGACCCAGTACTTC	CASSTGQGPETQYF
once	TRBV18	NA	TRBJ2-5	TGTGCCAGCTCACTACAATGGGGGGGCGCAGAGACCCAGTACTTC	CASSLQWGGAETQYF
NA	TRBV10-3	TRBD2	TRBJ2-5	TGTGCCATCAGTGAGTCCACTAGCGGCTCGTACCAAGAGACCCAGTACTTC	CAISESTSGSYQETQYF
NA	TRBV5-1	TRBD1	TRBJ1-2	TGCGCCAGCAGCAAGGACAGGGGGCCCCGAGGCTACACCTTC	CASSKDRGPRGYTF